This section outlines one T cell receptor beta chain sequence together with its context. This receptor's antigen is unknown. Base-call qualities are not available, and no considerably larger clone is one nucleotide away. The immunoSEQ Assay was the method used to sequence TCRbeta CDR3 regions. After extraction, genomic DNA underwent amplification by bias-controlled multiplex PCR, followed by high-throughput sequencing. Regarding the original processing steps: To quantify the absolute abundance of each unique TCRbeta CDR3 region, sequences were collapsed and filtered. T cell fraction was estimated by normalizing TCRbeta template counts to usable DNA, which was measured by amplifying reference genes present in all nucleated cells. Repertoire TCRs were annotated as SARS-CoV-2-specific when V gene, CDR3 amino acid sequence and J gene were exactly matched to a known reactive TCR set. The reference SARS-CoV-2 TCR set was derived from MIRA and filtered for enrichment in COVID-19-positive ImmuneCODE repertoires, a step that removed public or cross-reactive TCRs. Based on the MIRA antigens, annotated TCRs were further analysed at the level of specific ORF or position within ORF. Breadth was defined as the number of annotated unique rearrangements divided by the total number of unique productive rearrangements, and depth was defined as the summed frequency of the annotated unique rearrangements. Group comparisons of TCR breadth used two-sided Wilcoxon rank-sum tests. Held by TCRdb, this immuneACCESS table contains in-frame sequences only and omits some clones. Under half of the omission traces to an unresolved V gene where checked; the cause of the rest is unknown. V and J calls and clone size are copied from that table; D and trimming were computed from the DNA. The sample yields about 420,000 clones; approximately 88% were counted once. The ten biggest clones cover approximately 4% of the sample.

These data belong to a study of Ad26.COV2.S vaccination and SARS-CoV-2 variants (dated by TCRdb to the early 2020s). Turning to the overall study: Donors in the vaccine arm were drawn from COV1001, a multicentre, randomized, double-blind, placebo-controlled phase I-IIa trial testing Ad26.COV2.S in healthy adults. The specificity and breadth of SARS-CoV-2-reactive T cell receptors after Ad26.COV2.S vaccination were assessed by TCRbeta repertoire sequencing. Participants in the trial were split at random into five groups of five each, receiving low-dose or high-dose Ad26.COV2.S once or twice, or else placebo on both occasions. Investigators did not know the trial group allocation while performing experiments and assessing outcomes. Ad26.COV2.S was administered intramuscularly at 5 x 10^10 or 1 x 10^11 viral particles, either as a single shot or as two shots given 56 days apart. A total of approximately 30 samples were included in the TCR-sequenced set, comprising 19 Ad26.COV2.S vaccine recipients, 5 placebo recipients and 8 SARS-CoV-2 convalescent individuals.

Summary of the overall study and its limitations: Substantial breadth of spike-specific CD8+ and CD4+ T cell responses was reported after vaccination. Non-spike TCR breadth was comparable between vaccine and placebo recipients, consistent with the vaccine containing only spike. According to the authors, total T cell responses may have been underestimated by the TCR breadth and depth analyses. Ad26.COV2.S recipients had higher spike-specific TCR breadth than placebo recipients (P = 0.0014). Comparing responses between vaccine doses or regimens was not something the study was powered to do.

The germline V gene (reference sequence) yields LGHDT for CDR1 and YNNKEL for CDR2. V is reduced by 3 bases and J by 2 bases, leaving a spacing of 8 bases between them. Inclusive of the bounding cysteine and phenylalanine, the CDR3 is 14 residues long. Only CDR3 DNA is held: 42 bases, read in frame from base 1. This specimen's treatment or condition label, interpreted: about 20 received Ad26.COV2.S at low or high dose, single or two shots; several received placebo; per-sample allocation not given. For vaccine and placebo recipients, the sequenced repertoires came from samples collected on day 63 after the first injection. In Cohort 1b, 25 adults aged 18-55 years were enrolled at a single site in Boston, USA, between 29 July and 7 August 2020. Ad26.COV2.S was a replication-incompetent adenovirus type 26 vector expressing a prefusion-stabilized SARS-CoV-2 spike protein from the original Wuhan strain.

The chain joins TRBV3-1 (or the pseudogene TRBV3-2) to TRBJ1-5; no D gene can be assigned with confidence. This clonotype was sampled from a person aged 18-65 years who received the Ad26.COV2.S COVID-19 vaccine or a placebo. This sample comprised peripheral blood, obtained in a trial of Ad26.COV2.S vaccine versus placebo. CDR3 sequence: CASSQMLGNQPQHF. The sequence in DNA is TGTGCCAGCAGCCAGATGTTAGGCAATCAGCCCCAGCATTTT.